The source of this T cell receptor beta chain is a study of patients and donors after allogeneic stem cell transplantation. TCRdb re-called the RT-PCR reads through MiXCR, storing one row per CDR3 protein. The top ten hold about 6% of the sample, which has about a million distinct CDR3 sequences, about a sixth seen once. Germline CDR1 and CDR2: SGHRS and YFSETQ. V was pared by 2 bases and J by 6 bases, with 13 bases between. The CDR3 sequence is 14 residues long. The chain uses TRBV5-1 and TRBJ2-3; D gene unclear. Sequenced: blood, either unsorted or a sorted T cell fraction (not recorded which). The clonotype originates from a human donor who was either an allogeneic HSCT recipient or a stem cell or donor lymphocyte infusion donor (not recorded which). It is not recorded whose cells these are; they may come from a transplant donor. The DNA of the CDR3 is TGCGCCAGCAGCTTAGGGCTCCTAGTCGATACGCAGTATTTT. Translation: CASSLGLLVDTQYF.